This T cell receptor beta chain is from a study of Graves' ophthalmopathy and Graves' hyperthyroidism listed by TCRdb under 2018. Background on the whole study: Peripheral blood was collected at initial diagnosis, prior to any treatment. The study used signatures of the TCR beta repertoire to tell Graves' ophthalmopathy apart from Graves' hyperthyroidism and to predict which patients would progress to ophthalmopathy. In total, around 140 blood samples were TCR-sequenced: approximately 42 ophthalmopathy, around 75 hyperthyroidism and around 17 hyperthyroidism-to-ophthalmopathy patients. A discovery set of 95 to 100 patients (roughly 43 ophthalmopathy, 55 to 65 stable hyperthyroidism) was enrolled to explore V-J signatures distinguishing ophthalmopathy from hyperthyroidism. An independent validation cohort comprised some 19 hyperthyroidism patients and 15 to 17 patients who later progressed from hyperthyroidism to ophthalmopathy. In about six hyperthyroidism patients, T-cell repertoires of thyroid tissue and blood were compared. Following sampling, methimazole starting at 30 mg daily was administered to hyperthyroidism patients, and high-dose intravenous methylprednisolone was administered to ophthalmopathy patients. Results and caveats for the whole study, not just this receptor: In validation, the model predicted ophthalmopathy progression with about 70% sensitivity and less than 80% specificity; around twelve predicted patients were CT-confirmed with GO in a median of approximately six months. No statistical method was used to predetermine the sample size, and group allocation was not hidden from the investigators. In cross-validation, the 13-signature model distinguished ophthalmopathy from stable hyperthyroidism with almost 90% sensitivity and approximately 81% specificity, and in the test set the corresponding values were approximately 80% and 75%. Most expanded thyroid clonotypes with a frequency above 0.001 also appeared in blood, which suggests that blood repertoires may reflect the immune response in the thyroid.

At the junction V is shortened by 0 bases and J by 4 bases, with 9 bases in between. Sequences LNHNV (CDR1) and YYDKDF (CDR2) are obtained from the germline V gene (reference sequence). Including the terminal cysteine and phenylalanine, the CDR3 comprises 14 residues. The read is trimmed to its CDR3 DNA, 42 bases read in frame from base 1. Note on this clonotype: Its antigen is not yet known. No quality values exist for individual bases; no much larger clone is one base distant.

For repertoire sequencing, the TCR beta CDR3 regions were amplified from RNA transcripts. The first round was an RT-PCR using HTBI primers with the Qiagen OneStep RT-PCR kit, and this first round was followed by a second-round multiplex PCR, then size selection and purification. Libraries were sequenced on an Illumina HiSeq2000 using paired-end 100 bp reads. Per the original workflow: SOAPnuke was used to process the reads, throwing out any read that had adapters, had uncalled bases, had a mean Phred below 15, or lacked an exact constant-primer or identifier match. COPE v1.2.5 was used to merge high-quality paired reads. Each unique nucleotide sequence was treated as a clonotype, and MiTCR v1.1 was used to align the clonotypes to the IMGT TRB V, D and J references. Only V-J combinations with frequency above 0.0001 were analysed, covering around 99% of repertoires. A TCR clonal expansion and chaos score per V-J combination was defined as the ratio of F50 clonal expansion to chaos observed in the TCRdist matrix. Welch's t-statistics and random forest were used to narrow the features down to approximately 13 V-J combinations, which were then fed into a naive Bayes classifier. The similarity between thyroid and blood repertoires was quantified using the Morisita-Horn index. The public reads were quality trimmed at Q25 with fastp and then assembled into clones with MiXCR by TCRdb, keeping productive beta chains. Every CDR3 protein is listed once, alongside the most common genes and DNA of its rows. The V and J calls here are based on TCRdb, not the publication. The sample profile shows roughly 700,000 distinct CDR3 sequences; 40% of them were found once. Together, the top ten hold 40% to 45% of the sample.

The ophthalmopathy patients had moderately to severely active disease, with a Clinical Activity Score of 3 or higher, a NOSPECS grade of 4 or higher, and a disease duration of less than 3 months. Patients were excluded if they had other autoimmune diseases, uncontrolled infections, pregnancy or lactation. Diagnosis was based on clinical symptoms, serum thyroxine, TRAb, thyroid ultrasound and orbital computed tomography. Using Ficoll-Paque density gradient centrifugation, PBMCs were isolated from about 9.4 ml of fresh peripheral blood. Total RNA was extracted using Trizol reagent, and RNA quality was checked on an Agilent 2100 Bioanalyzer.

This sequence originates from an adult man with Graves' ophthalmopathy. The rearranged chain carries TRBV15 and TRBJ1-2; the D gene assignment is ambiguous. The sequenced sample was peripheral blood. The sequenced DNA: TGTGCCACCAGCAGAGATAGGGCAGCCTATGGCTACACCTTC. Its protein reads: CATSRDRAAYGYTF.